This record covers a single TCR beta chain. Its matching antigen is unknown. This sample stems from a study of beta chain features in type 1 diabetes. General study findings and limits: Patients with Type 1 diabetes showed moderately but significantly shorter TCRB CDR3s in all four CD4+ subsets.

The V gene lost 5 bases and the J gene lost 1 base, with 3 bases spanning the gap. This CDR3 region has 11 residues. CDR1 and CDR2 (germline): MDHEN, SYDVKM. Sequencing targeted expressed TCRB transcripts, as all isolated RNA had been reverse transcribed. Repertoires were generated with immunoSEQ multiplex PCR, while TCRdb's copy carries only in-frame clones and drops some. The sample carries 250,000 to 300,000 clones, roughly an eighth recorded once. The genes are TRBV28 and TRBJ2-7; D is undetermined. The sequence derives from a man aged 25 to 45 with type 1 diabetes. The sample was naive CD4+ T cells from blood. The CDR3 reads CASSASYEQYF. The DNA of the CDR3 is TGTGCCAGCAGTGCGTCCTACGAGCAGTACTTC.